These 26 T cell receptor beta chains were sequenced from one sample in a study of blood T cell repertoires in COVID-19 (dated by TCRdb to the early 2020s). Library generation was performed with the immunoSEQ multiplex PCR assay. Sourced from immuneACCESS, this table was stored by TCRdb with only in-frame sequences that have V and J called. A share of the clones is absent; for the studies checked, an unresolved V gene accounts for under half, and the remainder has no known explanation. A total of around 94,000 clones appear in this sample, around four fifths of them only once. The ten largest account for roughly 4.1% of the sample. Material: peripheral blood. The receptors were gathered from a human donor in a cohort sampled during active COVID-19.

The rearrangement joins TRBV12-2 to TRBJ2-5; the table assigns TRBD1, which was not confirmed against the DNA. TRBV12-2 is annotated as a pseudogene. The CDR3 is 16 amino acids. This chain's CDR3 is CASRLGPQGAGETQYF. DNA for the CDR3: TGTGCAAGTCGCTTAGGACCACAGGGGGCCGGAGAGACCCAGTACTTC.

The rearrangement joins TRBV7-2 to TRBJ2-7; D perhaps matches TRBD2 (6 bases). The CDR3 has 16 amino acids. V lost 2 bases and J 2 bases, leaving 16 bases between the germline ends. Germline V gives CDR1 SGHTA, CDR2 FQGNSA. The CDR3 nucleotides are TGTGCCAGCAGCTTATTAATTTTTGCGGGAACCTACGAGCAGTACTTC. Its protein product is CASSLLIFAGTYEQYF.

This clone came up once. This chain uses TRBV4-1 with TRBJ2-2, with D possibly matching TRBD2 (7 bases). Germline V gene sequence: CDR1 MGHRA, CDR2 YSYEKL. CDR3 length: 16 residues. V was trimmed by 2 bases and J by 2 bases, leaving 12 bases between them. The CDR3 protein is CASSQSGGLNTGELFF. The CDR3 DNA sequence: TGCGCCAGCAGCCAATCGGGGGGCCTAAACACCGGGGAGCTGTTTTTT.

The CDR3 DNA follows: TGTGCCAGCAGCCGGGACTTCCACTACGAGCAGTACTTC. Translation gives CASSRDFHYEQYF. The gene calls are TRBV7-2 and TRBJ2-7; D perhaps matches TRBD2 (6 bases). Germline assignment: CDR1 SGHTA and CDR2 FQGNSA. The V end lost 5 bases, the J end lost 3 bases, and 11 bases lay between the germline ends. The CDR3 totals 13 residues. The full variable domain, with the rest looked up from reference TRBV7-2 and TRBJ2-7, is GAGVSQSPSNKVTEKGKDVELRCDPISGHTALYWYRQSLGQGLEFLIYFQGNSAPDKSGLPSDRFSAERTGGSVSTLTIQRTQQEDSAVYLCASSRDFHYEQYFGPGTRLTVT.

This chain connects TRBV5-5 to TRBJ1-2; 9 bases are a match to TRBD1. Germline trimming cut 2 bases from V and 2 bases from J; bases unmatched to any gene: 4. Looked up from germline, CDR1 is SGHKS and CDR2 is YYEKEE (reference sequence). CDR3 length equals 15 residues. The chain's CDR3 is CASSFTGGWNYGYTF. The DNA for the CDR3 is TGTGCCAGCAGCTTCACAGGGGGCTGGAACTATGGCTACACCTTC. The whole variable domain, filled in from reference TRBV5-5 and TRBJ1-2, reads DAGVTQSPTHLIKTRGQQVTLRCSPISGHKSVSWYQQVLGQGPQFIFQYYEKEERGRGNFPDRFSARQFPNYSSELNVNALLLGDSALYLCASSFTGGWNYGYTFGSGTRLTVV.

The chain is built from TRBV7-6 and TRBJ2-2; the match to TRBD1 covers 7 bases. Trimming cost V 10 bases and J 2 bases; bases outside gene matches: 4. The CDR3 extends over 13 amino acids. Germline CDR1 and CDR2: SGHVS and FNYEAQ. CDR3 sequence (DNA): TGTGCCATAGGGGGCCCCAACACCGGGGAGCTGTTTTTT. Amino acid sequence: CAIGGPNTGELFF.

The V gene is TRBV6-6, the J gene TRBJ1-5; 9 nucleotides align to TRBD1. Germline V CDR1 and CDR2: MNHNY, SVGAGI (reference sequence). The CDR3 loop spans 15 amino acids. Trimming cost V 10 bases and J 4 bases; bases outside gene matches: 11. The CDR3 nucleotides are TGTGCCAATCAAGGCGGACAGGGGTTGAATCAGCCCCAGCATTTT. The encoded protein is CANQGGQGLNQPQHF.

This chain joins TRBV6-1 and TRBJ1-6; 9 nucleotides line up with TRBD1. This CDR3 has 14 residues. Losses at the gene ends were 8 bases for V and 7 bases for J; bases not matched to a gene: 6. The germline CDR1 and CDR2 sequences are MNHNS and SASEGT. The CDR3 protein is CASLPDRGNSPLHF. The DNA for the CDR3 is TGTGCCAGCCTTCCTGACAGGGGGAATTCACCCCTCCACTTT.

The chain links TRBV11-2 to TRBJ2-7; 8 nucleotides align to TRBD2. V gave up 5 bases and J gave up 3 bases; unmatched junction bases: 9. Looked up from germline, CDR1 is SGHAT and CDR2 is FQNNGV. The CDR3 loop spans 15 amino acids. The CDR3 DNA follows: TGTGCCAGCAGCCCCTGGCGGGGGGCACGCTACGAGCAGTACTTC. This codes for CASSPWRGARYEQYF.

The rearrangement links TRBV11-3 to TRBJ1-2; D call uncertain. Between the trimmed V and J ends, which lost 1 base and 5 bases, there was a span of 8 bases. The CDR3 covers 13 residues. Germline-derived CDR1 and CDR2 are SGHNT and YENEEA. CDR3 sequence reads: CASSLASAYGYTF. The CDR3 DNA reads TGTGCCAGCAGCTTAGCGAGCGCTTATGGCTACACCTTC. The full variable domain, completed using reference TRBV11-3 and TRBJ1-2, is EAGVVQSPRYKIIEKKQPVAFWCNPISGHNTLYWYLQNLGQGPELLIRYENEEAVDDSQLPKDRFSAERLKGVDSTLKIQPAELGDSAVYLCASSLASAYGYTFGSGTRLTVV.

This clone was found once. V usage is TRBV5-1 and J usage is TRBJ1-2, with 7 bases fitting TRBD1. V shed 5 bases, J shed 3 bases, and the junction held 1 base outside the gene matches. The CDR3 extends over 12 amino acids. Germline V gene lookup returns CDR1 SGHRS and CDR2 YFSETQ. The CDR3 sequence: CASSTGDYGYTF. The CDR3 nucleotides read TGCGCCAGCAGTACAGGGGACTATGGCTACACCTTC.

The CDR3 DNA follows: TGTGCCAGCTCACTCAAAACAGGGCCCGGGGAGCTGTTTTTT. Translated: CASSLKTGPGELFF. This chain links TRBV18 with TRBJ2-2, with D perhaps matching TRBD1 (6 bases). The V end was cut by 4 bases, the J end by 6 bases, with 12 bases between. Germline CDR1 reads KGHSH; CDR2 reads LQKENI. The CDR3 loop spans 14 amino acids. The complete variable domain, with remaining parts taken from reference TRBV18 and TRBJ2-2, reads NAGVMQNPRHLVRRRGQEARLRCSPMKGHSHVYWYRQLPEEGLKFMVYLQKENIIDESGMPKERFSAEFPKEGPSILRIQQVVRGDSAAYFCASSLKTGPGELFFGEGSRLTVL.

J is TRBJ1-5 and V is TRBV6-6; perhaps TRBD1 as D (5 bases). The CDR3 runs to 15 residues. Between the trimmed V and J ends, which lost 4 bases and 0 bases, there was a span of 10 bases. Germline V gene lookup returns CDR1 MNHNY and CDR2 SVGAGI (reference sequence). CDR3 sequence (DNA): TGTGCCAGCAGTTCCCAGGGAAATAGCAATCAGCCCCAGCATTTT. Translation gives CASSSQGNSNQPQHF.

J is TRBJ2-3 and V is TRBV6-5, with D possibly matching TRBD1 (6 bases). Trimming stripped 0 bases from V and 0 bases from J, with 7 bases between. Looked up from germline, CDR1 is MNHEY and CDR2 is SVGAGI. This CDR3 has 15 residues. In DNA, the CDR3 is TGTGCCAGCAGTTACTCCGGACAGAGCACAGATACGCAGTATTTT. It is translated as CASSYSGQSTDTQYF.

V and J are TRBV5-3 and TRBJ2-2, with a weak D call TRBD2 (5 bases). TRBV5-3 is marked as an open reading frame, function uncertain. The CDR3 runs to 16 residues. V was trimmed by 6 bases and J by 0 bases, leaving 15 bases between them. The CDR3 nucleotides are TGTGCCAGAACCCTTGGACTGAATCCGAACACCGGGGAGCTGTTTTTT. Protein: CARTLGLNPNTGELFF.

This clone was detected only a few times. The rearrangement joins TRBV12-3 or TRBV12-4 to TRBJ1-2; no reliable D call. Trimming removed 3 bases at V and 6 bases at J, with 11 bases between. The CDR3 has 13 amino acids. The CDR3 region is CASSFDGYNGYTF. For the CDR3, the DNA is TGTGCCAGCAGTTTCGACGGGTATAATGGCTACACCTTC.

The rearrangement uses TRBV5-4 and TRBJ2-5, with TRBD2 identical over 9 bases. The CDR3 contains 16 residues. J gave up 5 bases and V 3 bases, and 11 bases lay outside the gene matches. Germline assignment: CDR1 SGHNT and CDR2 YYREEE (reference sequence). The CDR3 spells CASSYGIGTSSETQYF. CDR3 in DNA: TGTGCCAGCAGCTACGGGATAGGGACTAGCTCGGAGACCCAGTACTTC.

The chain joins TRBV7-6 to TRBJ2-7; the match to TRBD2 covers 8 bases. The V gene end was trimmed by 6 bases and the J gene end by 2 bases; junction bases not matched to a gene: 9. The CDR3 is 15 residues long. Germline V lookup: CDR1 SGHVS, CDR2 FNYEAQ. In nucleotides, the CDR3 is TGTGCCAGCAGTCTTTCGGGGGGGCACCCCTACGAGCAGTACTTC. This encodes CASSLSGGHPYEQYF.

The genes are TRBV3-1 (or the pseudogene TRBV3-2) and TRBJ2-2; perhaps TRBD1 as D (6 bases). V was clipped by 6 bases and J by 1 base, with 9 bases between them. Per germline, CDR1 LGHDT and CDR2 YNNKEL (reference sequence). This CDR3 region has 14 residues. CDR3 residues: CASRLQGNTGELFF. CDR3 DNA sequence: TGTGCCAGCAGACTACAGGGGAACACCGGGGAGCTGTTTTTT.

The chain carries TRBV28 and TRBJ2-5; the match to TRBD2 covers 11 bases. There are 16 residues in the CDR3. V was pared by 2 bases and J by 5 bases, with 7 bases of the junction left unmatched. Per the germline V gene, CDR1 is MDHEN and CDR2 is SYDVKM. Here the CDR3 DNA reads TGTGCCAGCAGTTTACAGTTACTAGCGGGGGAGGAGACCCAGTACTTC. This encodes CASSLQLLAGEETQYF.

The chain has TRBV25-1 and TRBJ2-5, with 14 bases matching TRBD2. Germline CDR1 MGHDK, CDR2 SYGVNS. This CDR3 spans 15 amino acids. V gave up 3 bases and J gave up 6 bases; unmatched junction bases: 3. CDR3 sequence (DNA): TGTGCCAGCAGTGACGGGACTAGCGGGGGTCAGACCCAGTACTTC. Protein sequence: CASSDGTSGGQTQYF. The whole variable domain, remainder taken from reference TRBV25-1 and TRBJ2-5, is EADIYQTPRYLVIGTGKKITLECSQTMGHDKMYWYQQDPGMELHLIHYSYGVNSTEKGDLSSESTVSRIRTEHFPLTLESARPSHTSQYLCASSDGTSGGQTQYFGPGTRLLVL.

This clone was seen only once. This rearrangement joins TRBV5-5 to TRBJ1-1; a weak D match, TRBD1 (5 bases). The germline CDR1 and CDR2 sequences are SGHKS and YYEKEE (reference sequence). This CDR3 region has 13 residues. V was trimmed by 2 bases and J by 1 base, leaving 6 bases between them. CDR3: CASSFGGNTEAFF. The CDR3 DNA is TGTGCCAGCAGCTTCGGGGGGAACACTGAAGCTTTCTTT.

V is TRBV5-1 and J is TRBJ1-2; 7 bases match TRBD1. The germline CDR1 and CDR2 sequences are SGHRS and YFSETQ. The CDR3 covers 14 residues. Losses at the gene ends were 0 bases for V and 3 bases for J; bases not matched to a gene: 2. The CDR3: CASSLVGGDYGYTF. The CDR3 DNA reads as TGCGCCAGCAGCTTGGTAGGGGGCGACTATGGCTACACCTTC.

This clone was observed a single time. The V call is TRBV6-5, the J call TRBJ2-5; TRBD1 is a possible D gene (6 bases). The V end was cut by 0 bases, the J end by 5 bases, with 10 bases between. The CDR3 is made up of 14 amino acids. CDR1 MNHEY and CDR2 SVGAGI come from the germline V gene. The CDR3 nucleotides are TGTGCCAGCAGTTACTCGTCAAGGGGGGAGACCCAGTACTTC. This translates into CASSYSSRGETQYF.

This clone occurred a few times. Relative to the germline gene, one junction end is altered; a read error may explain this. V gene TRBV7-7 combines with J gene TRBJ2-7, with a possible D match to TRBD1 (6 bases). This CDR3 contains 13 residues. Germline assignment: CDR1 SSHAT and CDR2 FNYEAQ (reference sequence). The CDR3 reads CASSFLQGYEQYF. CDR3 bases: TGTGCTAGCAGCTTCCTACAGGGCTACGAGCAGTACTTC.

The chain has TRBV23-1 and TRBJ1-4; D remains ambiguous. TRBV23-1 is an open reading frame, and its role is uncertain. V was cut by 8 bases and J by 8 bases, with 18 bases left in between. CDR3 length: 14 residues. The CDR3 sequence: CASSLTVSPEKLFF. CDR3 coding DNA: TGCGCCAGCTCTCTAACAGTCTCTCCCGAAAAACTGTTTTTT.